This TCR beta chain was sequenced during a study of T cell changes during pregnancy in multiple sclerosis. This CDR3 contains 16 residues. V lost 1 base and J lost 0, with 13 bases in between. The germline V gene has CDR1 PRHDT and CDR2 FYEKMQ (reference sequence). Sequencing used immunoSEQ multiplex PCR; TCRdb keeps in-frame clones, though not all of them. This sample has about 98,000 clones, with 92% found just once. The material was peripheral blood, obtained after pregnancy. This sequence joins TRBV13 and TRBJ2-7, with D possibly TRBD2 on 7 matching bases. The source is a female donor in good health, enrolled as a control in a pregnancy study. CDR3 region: CASSLATGGLSYEQYF. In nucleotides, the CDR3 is TGTGCCAGCAGCTTAGCCACGGGGGGCCTCTCCTACGAGCAGTACTTC. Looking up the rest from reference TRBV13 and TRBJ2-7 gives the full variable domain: AAGVIQSPRHLIKEKRETATLKCYPIPRHDTVYWYQQGPGQDPQFLISFYEKMQSDKGSIPDRFSAQQFSDYHSELNMSSLELGDSALYFCASSLATGGLSYEQYFGPGTRLTVT.